These 2 T cell receptor beta chains share one sample of origin, sequenced in a study of cytomegalovirus exposure and HLA in healthy donors. The PCR contained 60 Vbeta and 13 Jbeta primers. Method: immunoSEQ multiplex PCR; TCRdb's copy keeps in-frame clones and lacks some. In the table there are 77,000 or so clones, roughly 79% of which are singletons. Sequencing used PBMCs. All receptors derive from a man between 40 and 49 years old in good health and CMV-seronegative.

The rearrangement uses TRBV19 and TRBJ2-2, with 8 bases fitting TRBD2. This CDR3 comprises 14 residues. V was pared by 7 bases and J by 4 bases, with 5 bases of the junction left unmatched. Germline V gene sequence: CDR1 LNHDA, CDR2 SQIVND (reference sequence). DNA for the CDR3: TGTGCCAGTATGCGGACTAGCAGCACCGGGGAGCTGTTTTTT. Translating gives CASMRTSSTGELFF. The complete variable domain, with remaining parts taken from reference TRBV19 and TRBJ2-2, reads DGGITQSPKYLFRKEGQNVTLSCEQNLNHDAMYWYRQDPGQGLRLIYYSQIVNDFQKGDIAEGYSVSREKKESFPLTVTSAQKNPTAFYLCASMRTSSTGELFFGEGSRLTVL.

The rearrangement links TRBV5-1 to TRBJ2-3; TRBD2 matches at 10 bases. CDR1 and CDR2 (germline): SGHRS, YFSETQ. Trimming cost V 0 bases and J 2 bases; bases outside gene matches: 6. CDR3 size: 17 residues. DNA for the CDR3: TGCGCCAGCAGCTTGGTTCCTAGCGGGGGACCCACAGATACGCAGTATTTT. As protein: CASSLVPSGGPTDTQYF.